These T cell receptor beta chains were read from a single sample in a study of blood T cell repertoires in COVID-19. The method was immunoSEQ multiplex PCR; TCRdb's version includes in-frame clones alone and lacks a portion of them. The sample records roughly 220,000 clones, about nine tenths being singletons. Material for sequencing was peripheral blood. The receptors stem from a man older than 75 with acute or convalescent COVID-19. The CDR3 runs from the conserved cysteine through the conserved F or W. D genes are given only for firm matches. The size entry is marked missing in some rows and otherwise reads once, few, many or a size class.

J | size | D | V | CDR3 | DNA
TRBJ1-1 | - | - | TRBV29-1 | CSVDRQMNTEAFF | TGCAGCGTTGACCGCCAGATGAACACTGAAGCTTTCTTT
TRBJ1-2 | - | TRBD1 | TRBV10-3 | CAISASIGQGGYGYTF | TGTGCCATCAGTGCTTCAATCGGACAGGGAGGGTATGGCTACACCTTC
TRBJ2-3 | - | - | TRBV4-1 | CASSQDGTSDYTDTQYF | TGCGCCAGCAGCCAAGATGGCACCAGCGACTACACAGATACGCAGTATTTT
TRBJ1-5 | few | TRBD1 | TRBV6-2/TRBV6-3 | CASSRTGTNQPQHF | TGTGCCAGCAGCCGGACAGGGACGAATCAGCCCCAGCATTTT
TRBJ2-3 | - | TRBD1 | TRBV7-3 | CASSPGGRTDTQYF | TGTGCCAGCAGTCCAGGGGGACGCACAGATACGCAGTATTTT
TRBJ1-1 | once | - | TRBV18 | CASSPLNRDGTEAFF | TGTGCCAGCTCACCCTTAAACAGGGACGGCACTGAAGCTTTCTTT
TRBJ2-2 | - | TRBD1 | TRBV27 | CATRDRGRHTGELFF | TGTGCCACCAGGGACAGGGGGCGGCACACCGGGGAGCTGTTTTTT
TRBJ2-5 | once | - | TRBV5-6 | CASSFRSGEGETQYF | TGTGCCAGCAGCTTTCGTAGCGGAGAGGGAGAGACCCAGTACTTC
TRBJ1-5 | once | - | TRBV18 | CASSPQAAGSNQPQHF | TGTGCCAGCTCACCACAGGCGGCAGGGAGCAATCAGCCCCAGCATTTT
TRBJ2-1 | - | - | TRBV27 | CASSPRILSSYNEQFF | TGTGCCAGCAGTCCCCGAATCCTCAGCTCCTACAATGAGCAGTTCTTC
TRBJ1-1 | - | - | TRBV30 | CAWSRIANTEAFF | TGTGCCTGGAGCCGGATAGCAAACACTGAAGCTTTCTTT
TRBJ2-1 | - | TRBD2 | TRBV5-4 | CASSLGLAGGTSYNEQFF | TGTGCCAGCAGCTTGGGGCTAGCGGGAGGAACGTCCTACAATGAGCAGTTCTTC
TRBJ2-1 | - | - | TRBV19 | CASSMGAQGDSDEQFF | TGTGCCAGTAGTATGGGGGCCCAGGGTGATAGCGATGAGCAGTTCTTC
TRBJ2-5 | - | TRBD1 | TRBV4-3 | CASSPRTGDPRETQYF | TGCGCCAGCAGCCCGAGGACAGGGGACCCCAGGGAGACCCAGTACTTC
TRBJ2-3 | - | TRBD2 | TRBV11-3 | CASSLGLAGGPGTDTQYF | TGTGCCAGCAGCCTGGGACTAGCGGGAGGGCCGGGCACAGATACGCAGTATTTT
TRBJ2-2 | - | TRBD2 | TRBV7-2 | CASSSGLAGNTGELFF | TGTGCCAGCAGCTCCGGCCTAGCGGGGAACACCGGGGAGCTGTTTTTT
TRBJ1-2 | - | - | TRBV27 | CASSMIPQGGANYGYTF | TGTGCCAGCAGTATGATCCCCCAGGGAGGGGCTAACTATGGCTACACCTTC
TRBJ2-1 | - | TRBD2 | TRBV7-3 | CASSHLAGGYSYNEQFF | TGTGCCAGCAGCCATCTAGCGGGGGGATACTCCTACAATGAGCAGTTCTTC
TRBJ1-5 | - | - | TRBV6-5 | CASGAGTFSNQPQHF | TGTGCCAGCGGGGCCGGGACATTTAGCAATCAGCCCCAGCATTTT
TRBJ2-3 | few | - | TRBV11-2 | CASSLVAGPTDTQYF | TGTGCCAGCAGCTTAGTGGCAGGGCCTACAGATACGCAGTATTTT
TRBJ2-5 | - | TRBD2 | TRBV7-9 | CASTVGGGRGQETQYF | TGTGCCAGCACCGTTGGTGGCGGGAGGGGCCAAGAGACCCAGTACTTC
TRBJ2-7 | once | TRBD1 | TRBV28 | CASSLGTALYEQYF | TGTGCCAGCAGTTTAGGGACAGCGTTATACGAGCAGTACTTC
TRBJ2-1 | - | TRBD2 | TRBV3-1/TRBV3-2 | CASRWREGGNEQFF | TGTGCCAGCAGGTGGAGGGAGGGCGGGAATGAGCAGTTCTTC
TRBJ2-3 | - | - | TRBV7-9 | CASTPGNLEQDTQYF | TGTGCCAGCACCCCCGGGAACTTAGAGCAGGATACGCAGTATTTT
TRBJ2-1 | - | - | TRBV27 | CASSPGHYNEQFF | TGTGCCAGCAGTCCGGGACACTACAATGAGCAGTTCTTC
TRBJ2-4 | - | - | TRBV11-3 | CASSPRQVGKNIQYF | TGTGCCAGCAGCCCCCGACAGGTGGGGAAAAACATTCAGTACTTC
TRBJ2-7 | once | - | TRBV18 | CASSPANSYEQYF | TGTGCCAGCTCACCAGCGAATTCCTACGAGCAGTACTTC
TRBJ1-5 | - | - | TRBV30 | CAWSVQSGFPPQHF | TGTGCCTGGAGTGTACAGAGTGGGTTTCCGCCCCAGCATTTT
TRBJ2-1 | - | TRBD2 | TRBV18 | CASSHNAGLASNEQFF | TGTGCCAGCTCCCATAACGCGGGACTAGCTTCAAATGAGCAGTTCTTC
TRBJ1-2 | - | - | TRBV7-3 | CASSLGGYGYTF | TGTGCCAGCAGCTTGGGGGGCTATGGCTACACCTTC
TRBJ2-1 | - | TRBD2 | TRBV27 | CASSFSASGGVKEQFF | TGTGCCAGCAGTTTTTCAGCTAGCGGAGGGGTAAAGGAGCAGTTCTTC
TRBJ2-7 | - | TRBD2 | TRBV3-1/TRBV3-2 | CASSQDLRTSGSWSYEQYF | TGTGCCAGCAGCCAAGATCTTAGGACTAGCGGGAGCTGGTCCTACGAGCAGTACTTC
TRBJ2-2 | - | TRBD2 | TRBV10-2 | CASMASGLTGELFF | TGCGCCAGCATGGCTAGCGGGCTGACCGGGGAGCTGTTTTTT
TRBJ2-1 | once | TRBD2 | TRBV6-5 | CASRGGLAGGGEQFF | TGTGCCAGCAGGGGCGGACTAGCGGGAGGAGGCGAGCAGTTCTTC
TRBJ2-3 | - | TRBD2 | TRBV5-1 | CASSLSGSSVDTQYF | TGCGCCAGCAGCTTAAGCGGGAGTAGCGTAGATACGCAGTATTTT
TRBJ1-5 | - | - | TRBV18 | CASSGPANSNQPQHF | TGTGCCAGCTCAGGGCCGGCCAATAGCAATCAGCCCCAGCATTTT
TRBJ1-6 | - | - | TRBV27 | CASTLIESGGASPLHF | TGTGCCAGCACCCTAATTGAATCGGGGGGCGCTTCACCCCTCCACTTT
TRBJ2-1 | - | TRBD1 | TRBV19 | CASTDRGNEQFF | TGTGCCAGTACGGACAGGGGGAATGAGCAGTTCTTC
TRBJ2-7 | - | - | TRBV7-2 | CASTPSAGDSSYEQYF | TGTGCCAGCACTCCTAGCGCCGGGGACAGCTCCTACGAGCAGTACTTC
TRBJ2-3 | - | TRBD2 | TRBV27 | CASGLADRRTDTQYF | TGTGCCAGCGGCCTAGCGGACCGCCGCACAGATACGCAGTATTTT
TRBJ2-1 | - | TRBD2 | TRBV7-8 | CASSLVPLAGVGEQFF | TGTGCCAGCAGCTTAGTCCCCCTAGCGGGAGTAGGGGAGCAGTTCTTC
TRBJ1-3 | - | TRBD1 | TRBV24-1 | CATSDHTQGANTIYF | TGTGCCACCAGTGATCATACACAGGGGGCAAACACCATATATTTT
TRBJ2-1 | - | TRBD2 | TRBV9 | CASSVLASGYNEQFF | TGTGCCAGCAGCGTTCTCGCTAGCGGGTACAATGAGCAGTTCTTC